The present TCR beta chain was sequenced within a study of blood T cell repertoires in COVID-19. Study information: There were acute and convalescent COVID-19 samples, and they came from the United States, Italy and Spain.

V lost 3 bases, J lost 0 bases, and 21 bases stayed unmatched. Germline CDR1 is LNHNV and CDR2 is YYDKDF (reference sequence). The length of the CDR3 is 22 residues. Some clones are missing from TCRdb's copy, which holds only in-frame ones; the method was immunoSEQ multiplex PCR. The sample lists 140,000 or so clones, 88% occurring once. The chain couples TRBV15 to TRBJ2-7; TRBD2 matches at 12 bases. This sequence was found in a man in his sixties or seventies with acute or convalescent COVID-19. Sequencing was carried out using peripheral blood. The CDR3 DNA sequence: TGTGCCACCAGCAGTGAATACTTATCTAAGATTCTAGCGGGGGGGGTCTCCTACGAGCAGTACTTC. Translation gives CATSSEYLSKILAGGVSYEQYF. The whole variable domain, remainder taken from reference TRBV15 and TRBJ2-7, is DAMVIQNPRYQVTQFGKPVTLSCSQTLNHNVMYWYQQKSSQAPKLLFHYYDKDFNNEADTPDNFQSRRPNTSFCFLDIRSPGLGDTAMYLCATSSEYLSKILAGGVSYEQYFGPGTRLTVT.